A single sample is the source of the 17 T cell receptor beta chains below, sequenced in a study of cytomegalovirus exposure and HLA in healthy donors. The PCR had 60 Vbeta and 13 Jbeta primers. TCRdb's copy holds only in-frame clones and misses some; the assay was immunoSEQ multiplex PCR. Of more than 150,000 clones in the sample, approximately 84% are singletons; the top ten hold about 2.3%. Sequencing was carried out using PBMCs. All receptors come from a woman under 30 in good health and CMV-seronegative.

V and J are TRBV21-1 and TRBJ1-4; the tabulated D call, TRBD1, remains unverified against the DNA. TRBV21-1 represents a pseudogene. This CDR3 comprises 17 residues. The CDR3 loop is CASTFLHRDSTPRKLFF. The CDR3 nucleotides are TGTGCCAGCACCTTCCTACACCGGGACAGTACTCCTCGAAAACTGTTTTTT.

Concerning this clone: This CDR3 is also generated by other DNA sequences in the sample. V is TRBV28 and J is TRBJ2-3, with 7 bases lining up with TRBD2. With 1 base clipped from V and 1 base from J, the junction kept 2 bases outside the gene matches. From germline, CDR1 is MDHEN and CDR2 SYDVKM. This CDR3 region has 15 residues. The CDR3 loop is CASSLLGGGTDTQYF. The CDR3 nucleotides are TGTGCCAGCAGTTTATTGGGGGGGGGCACAGATACGCAGTATTTT.

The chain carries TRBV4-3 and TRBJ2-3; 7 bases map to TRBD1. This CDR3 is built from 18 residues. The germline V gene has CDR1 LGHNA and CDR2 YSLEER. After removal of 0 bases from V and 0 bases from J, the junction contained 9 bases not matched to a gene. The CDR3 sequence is CASSQEQEGQLSTDTQYF. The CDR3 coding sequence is TGCGCCAGCAGCCAAGAACAAGAGGGACAGCTTAGCACAGATACGCAGTATTTT.

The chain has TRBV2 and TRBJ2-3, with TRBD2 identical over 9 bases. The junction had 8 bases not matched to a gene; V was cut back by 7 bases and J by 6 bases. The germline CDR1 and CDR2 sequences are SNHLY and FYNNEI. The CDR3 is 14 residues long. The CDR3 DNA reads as TGTGCCAGCAACCGAGCGGGGGGCCTCGATACGCAGTATTTT. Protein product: CASNRAGGLDTQYF.

The DNA for the CDR3 is TGTGCGGGAAAGGGGGACACTAATGAAAAACTGTTTTTT. Its protein product is CAGKGDTNEKLFF. The chain joins TRBV30 to TRBJ1-4, with a tentative D call TRBD1 (6 bases). Germline values: CDR1 GTSNPN, CDR2 SVGIG (reference sequence). CDR3 length equals 13 residues.

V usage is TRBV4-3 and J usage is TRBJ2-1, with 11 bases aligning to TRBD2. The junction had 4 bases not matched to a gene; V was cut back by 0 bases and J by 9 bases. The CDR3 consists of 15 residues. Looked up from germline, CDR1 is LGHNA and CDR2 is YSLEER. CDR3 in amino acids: CASSQELAGASEQFF. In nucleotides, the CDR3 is TGCGCCAGCAGCCAAGAACTAGCGGGAGCCTCTGAGCAGTTCTTC.

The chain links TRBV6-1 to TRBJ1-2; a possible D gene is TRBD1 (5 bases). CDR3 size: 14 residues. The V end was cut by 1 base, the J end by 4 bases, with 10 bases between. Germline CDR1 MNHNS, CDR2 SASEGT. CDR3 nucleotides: TGTGCCAGCAGTGAAGATGGGGGAGGCTATGGCTACACCTTC. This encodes CASSEDGGGYGYTF.

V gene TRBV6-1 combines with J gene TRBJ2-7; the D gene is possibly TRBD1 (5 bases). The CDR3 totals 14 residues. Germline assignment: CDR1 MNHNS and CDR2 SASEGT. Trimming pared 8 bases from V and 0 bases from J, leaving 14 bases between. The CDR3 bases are TGTGCCAGCCGATATGAGGACACCTCCTACGAGCAGTACTTC. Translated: CASRYEDTSYEQYF.

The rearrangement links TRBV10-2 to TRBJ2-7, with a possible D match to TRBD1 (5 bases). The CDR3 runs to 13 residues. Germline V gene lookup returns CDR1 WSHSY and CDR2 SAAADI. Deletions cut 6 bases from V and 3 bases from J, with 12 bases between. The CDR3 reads CASRVDTNYEQYF. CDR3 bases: TGCGCCAGCAGGGTGGACACAAACTACGAGCAGTACTTC.

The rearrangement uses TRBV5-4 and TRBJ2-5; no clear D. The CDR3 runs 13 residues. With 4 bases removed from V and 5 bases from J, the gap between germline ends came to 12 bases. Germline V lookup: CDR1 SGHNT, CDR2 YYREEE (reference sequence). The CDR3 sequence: CASSPRPGETQYF. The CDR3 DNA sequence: TGTGCCAGCAGCCCCCGCCCCGGGGAGACCCAGTACTTC.

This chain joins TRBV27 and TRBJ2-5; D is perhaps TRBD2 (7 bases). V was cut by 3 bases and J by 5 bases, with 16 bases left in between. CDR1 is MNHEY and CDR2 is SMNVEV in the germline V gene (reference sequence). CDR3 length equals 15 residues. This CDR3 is CASSLGAGVRETQYF. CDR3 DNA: TGTGCCAGCAGTTTGGGGGCGGGAGTTCGGGAGACCCAGTACTTC.

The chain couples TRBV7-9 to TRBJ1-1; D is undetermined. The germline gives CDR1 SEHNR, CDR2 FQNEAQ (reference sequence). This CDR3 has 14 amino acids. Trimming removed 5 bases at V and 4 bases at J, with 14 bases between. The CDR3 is CASSRGPGGTEAFF. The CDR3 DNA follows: TGTGCCAGCAGCCGCGGCCCCGGCGGCACTGAAGCTTTCTTT. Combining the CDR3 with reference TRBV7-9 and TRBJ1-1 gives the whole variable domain DTGVSQNPRHKITKRGQNVTFRCDPISEHNRLYWYRQTLGQGPEFLTYFQNEAQLEKSRLLSDRFSAERPKGSFSTLEIQRTEQGDSAMYLCASSRGPGGTEAFFGQGTRLTVV.

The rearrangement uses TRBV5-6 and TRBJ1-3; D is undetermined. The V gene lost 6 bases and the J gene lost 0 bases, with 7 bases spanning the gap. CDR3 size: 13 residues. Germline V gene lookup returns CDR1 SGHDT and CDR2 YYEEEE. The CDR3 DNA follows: TGTGCCAGCACCCTAGGCTCTGGAAACACCATATATTTT. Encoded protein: CASTLGSGNTIYF.

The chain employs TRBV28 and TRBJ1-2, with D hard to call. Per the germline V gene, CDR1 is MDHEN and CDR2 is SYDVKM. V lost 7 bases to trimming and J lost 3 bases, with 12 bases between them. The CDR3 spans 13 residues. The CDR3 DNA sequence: TGTGCCAGCAACCGAGGGAGGGACTATGGCTACACCTTC. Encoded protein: CASNRGRDYGYTF.

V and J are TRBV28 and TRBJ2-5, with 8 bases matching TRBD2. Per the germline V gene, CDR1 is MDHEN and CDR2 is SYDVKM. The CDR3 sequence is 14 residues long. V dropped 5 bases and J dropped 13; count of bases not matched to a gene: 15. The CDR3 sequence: CASSVKAGGGTGYF. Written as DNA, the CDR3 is TGTGCCAGCAGTGTCAAGGCGGGAGGAGGGACTGGGTACTTC.

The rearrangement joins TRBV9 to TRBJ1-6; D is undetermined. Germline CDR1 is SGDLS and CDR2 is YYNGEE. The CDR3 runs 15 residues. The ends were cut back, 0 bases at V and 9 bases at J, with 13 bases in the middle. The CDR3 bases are TGTGCCAGCAGCGTAGGGCATGCTCCTGGTTCACCCCTCCACTTT. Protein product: CASSVGHAPGSPLHF.

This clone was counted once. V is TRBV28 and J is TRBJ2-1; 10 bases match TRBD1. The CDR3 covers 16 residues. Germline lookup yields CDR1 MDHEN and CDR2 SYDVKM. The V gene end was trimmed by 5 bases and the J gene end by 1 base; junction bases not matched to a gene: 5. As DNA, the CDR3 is TGTGCCAGCAGTGAACCGGGACAGGGGTCCTACAATGAGCAGTTCTTC. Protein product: CASSEPGQGSYNEQFF.